This TCR beta chain was profiled in a study of siplizumab effects on memory and regulatory T cells. Study outcomes and limitations: The study found naive T cells seemingly more diverse than memory cells and seemingly major alloresponse contributors. Of the alloreactive clones, only a minor fraction mapped to unstimulated subsets.

Profiled with immunoSEQ multiplex PCR; TCRdb holds only in-frame clones, not every one. This table has about 40,000 clones, approximately 88% appearing once. This clone has a single count. Its antigen is unidentified. Sequencing was performed on naive CD4+ T cells sorted from blood. This receptor was identified in a human donor in good health.

For the CDR3, the DNA is TGCGCCAGCAGCCAAGAGAAGGGTGTTGGCTATGGCTACACCTTC. Residues: CASSQEKGVGYGYTF. The chain is built from TRBV4-1 and TRBJ1-2; D is uncertain. Trimming removed 0 bases from V and 4 bases from J, with 12 bases in between. The CDR3 has 15 amino acids. CDR1 MGHRA and CDR2 YSYEKL come from the germline V gene.